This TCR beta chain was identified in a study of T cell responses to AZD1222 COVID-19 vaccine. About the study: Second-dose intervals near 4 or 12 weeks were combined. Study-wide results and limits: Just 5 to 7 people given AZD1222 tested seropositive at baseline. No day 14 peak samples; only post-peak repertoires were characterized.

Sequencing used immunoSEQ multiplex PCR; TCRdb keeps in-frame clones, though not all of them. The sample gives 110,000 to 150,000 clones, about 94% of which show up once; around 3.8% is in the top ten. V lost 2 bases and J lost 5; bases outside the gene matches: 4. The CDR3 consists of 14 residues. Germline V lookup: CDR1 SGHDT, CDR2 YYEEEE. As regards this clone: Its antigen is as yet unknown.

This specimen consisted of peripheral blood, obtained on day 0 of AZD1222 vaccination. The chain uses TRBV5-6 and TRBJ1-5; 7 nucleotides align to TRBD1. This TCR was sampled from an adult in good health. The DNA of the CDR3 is TGTGCCAGCAGCTTAGGGACAGCGTATCAGCCCCAGCATTTT. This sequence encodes CASSLGTAYQPQHF.